A selection of T cell receptor beta chains follows, all from one sample in a study of blood T cell repertoires in COVID-19. Repertoires were generated with immunoSEQ multiplex PCR, while TCRdb's copy carries only in-frame clones and drops some. The repertoire holds 45,000 to 65,000 clones, with 88% as singletons. Sequenced sample: peripheral blood. The receptor set was obtained from a human donor in a cohort sampled during active COVID-19. Each CDR3 is given with its conserved first and last residue. D genes are given only for firm matches. Some rows mark clone size as missing; the rest say once, few, many or name a class of expanded clone.

D: TRBD2; V: TRBV9; J: TRBJ2-7; size: -; DNA: TGTGCCAGCAGCCCCCGGACTAGCGGGAGAACGAGGGAGCAGTACTTC; CDR3: CASSPRTSGRTREQYF
D: -; V: TRBV19; J: TRBJ1-1; size: -; DNA: TGTGCCAGTAGTGTGACAGGCGGGGCTTTCTTT; CDR3: CASSVTGGAFF
D: TRBD1; V: TRBV25-1; J: TRBJ2-7; size: -; DNA: TGTGCCAGCTCACAACCCACAGGGGTGGGGGAGCAGTACTTC; CDR3: CASSQPTGVGEQYF
D: TRBD1; V: TRBV5-1; J: TRBJ2-7; size: -; DNA: TGCGCCAGCAGCTTGGGACAGGGGGCCTTCGAGCAGTACTTC; CDR3: CASSLGQGAFEQYF
D: -; V: TRBV6-6; J: TRBJ2-1; size: -; DNA: TGTGCCAGCAGTTACTCTGGGCAGGGCAGGGTGGCGTTCTTC; CDR3: CASSYSGQGRVAFF
D: -; V: TRBV18; J: TRBJ1-1; size: -; DNA: TGTGCCAGCTCACCGCAGGGTAGTACTGAAGCTTTCTTT; CDR3: CASSPQGSTEAFF
D: -; V: TRBV18; J: TRBJ2-1; size: -; DNA: TGTGCCAGCTCACCGAGAGCCGAAGCCTACAATGAGCAGTTCTTC; CDR3: CASSPRAEAYNEQFF
D: -; V: TRBV18; J: TRBJ1-5; size: -; DNA: TGTGCCAGCTCACCGGCGGGGAAGGGCAATCAGCCCCAGCATTTT; CDR3: CASSPAGKGNQPQHF
D: -; V: TRBV21-1; J: TRBJ2-7; size: once; DNA: TGTGCCAGCAGCAAATCCGACACAGGGATCGGCTACGAGCAGTACTTC; CDR3: CASSKSDTGIGYEQYF
D: -; V: TRBV3-1/TRBV3-2; J: TRBJ2-3; size: -; DNA: TGTGCCAGCAGCGAACGGGGAGCCCTCACAGATACGCAGTATTTT; CDR3: CASSERGALTDTQYF
D: -; V: TRBV4-2; J: TRBJ1-3; size: -; DNA: TGTGCCAGCAGCCAAGATAAAGGGACTTCCTCTGGAAACACCATATATTTT; CDR3: CASSQDKGTSSGNTIYF
D: TRBD1; V: TRBV7-9; J: TRBJ2-1; size: -; DNA: TGTGCCAGCAGCTTGGGACAGGGGGCGTGGAATGAGCAGTTCTTC; CDR3: CASSLGQGAWNEQFF
D: -; V: TRBV12-5; J: TRBJ1-5; size: -; DNA: TGTGCTAGTGGTTTGGCCGGGGATCAGCCCCAGCATTTT; CDR3: CASGLAGDQPQHF
D: -; V: TRBV27; J: TRBJ1-6; size: -; DNA: TGTGCCAGCAGTCTCAGGGAGGGGGGGATAAATTCACCCCTCCACTTT; CDR3: CASSLREGGINSPLHF
D: TRBD2; V: TRBV27; J: TRBJ2-1; size: -; DNA: TGTGCCAGCAGTTTAATCTTCAGGCGGGAGAAAAATGAGCAGTTCTTC; CDR3: CASSLIFRREKNEQFF
D: -; V: TRBV18; J: TRBJ1-1; size: few; DNA: TGTGCCAGCTTTGGAGGGCGGGGAAACACTGAAGCTTTCTTT; CDR3: CASFGGRGNTEAFF
D: TRBD1; V: TRBV6-5; J: TRBJ1-2; size: once; DNA: TGTGCCAGCAGATTACAGGGGTTGGGTGGCTACACCTTC; CDR3: CASRLQGLGGYTF
D: -; V: TRBV12-5; J: TRBJ1-6; size: -; DNA: TGTGCTAGTGGTTTGGCCGTTAATTCACCCCTCCACTTT; CDR3: CASGLAVNSPLHF
D: TRBD1; V: TRBV7-9; J: TRBJ2-7; size: -; DNA: TGTGCCAGCAGCCCTACGGACAGGGCGACGGGCGAGCAGTACTTC; CDR3: CASSPTDRATGEQYF
D: TRBD1; V: TRBV19; J: TRBJ1-5; size: -; DNA: TGTGCCAGTAGAGACAGGGGGCTGTATAGGGGCAATCAGCCCCAGCATTTT; CDR3: CASRDRGLYRGNQPQHF
D: TRBD1; V: TRBV6-5; J: TRBJ1-4; size: -; DNA: TGTGCCAGTACGACAGGGGGCCGGTATGAAAAACTGTTTTTT; CDR3: CASTTGGRYEKLFF
D: -; V: TRBV2; J: TRBJ1-5; size: -; DNA: TGTGCCAGCCGAGCGGAGGATCAGCCCCAGCATTTT; CDR3: CASRAEDQPQHF
D: TRBD2; V: TRBV5-6; J: TRBJ2-1; size: -; DNA: TGTGCCAGCAGCTCGACTAGCGGACAATCCTACAATGAGCAGTTCTTC; CDR3: CASSSTSGQSYNEQFF
D: -; V: TRBV11-3; J: TRBJ2-2; size: -; DNA: TGTGCCAGCAGCTTTGGGACTTCGAACACCGGGGAGCTGTTTTTT; CDR3: CASSFGTSNTGELFF
D: TRBD1; V: TRBV3-1/TRBV3-2; J: TRBJ2-7; size: -; DNA: TGTGCCAGCAGCCTTAATCTAAGGACAGGGGCATACGAGCAGTACTTC; CDR3: CASSLNLRTGAYEQYF
D: -; V: TRBV24-1; J: TRBJ1-5; size: few; DNA: TGTGCCACCGAGATTGGCAGGGCAGGGCAGCCCCAGCATTTT; CDR3: CATEIGRAGQPQHF
D: TRBD1; V: TRBV5-1; J: TRBJ2-1; size: -; DNA: TGCGCCAGCAGCTGGGGACAGTCGAATCCGTACAATGAGCAGTTCTTC; CDR3: CASSWGQSNPYNEQFF
D: TRBD2; V: TRBV9; J: TRBJ2-1; size: -; DNA: TGTGCCAGCAGCGTCCTAGCGGGGGGCGTTGGTGAGCAGTTCTTC; CDR3: CASSVLAGGVGEQFF
D: TRBD2; V: TRBV6-2/TRBV6-3; J: TRBJ2-3; size: -; DNA: TGTGCCAGCAGCCGAGGACTAGCGGGAGGGCTCACAGATACGCAGTATTTT; CDR3: CASSRGLAGGLTDTQYF
D: -; V: TRBV19; J: TRBJ1-1; size: -; DNA: TGTGCCAGTAGTATTTCTGGAGCGGTAAACACTGAAGCTTTCTTT; CDR3: CASSISGAVNTEAFF
D: -; V: TRBV7-2; J: TRBJ2-5; size: -; DNA: TGTGCCAGCAGCGACCGCAGGGGCATCGAGACCCAGTACTTC; CDR3: CASSDRRGIETQYF
D: -; V: TRBV27; J: TRBJ1-1; size: once; DNA: TGTGCCAGCAGTGGCTTGGTGGGGGGGGGTGAAGCTTTCTTT; CDR3: CASSGLVGGGEAFF
D: -; V: TRBV11-2; J: TRBJ2-7; size: -; DNA: TGTGCCAGCAGCTTGGGGTCCGATAGGGCAGGGTCCTCCTACGAGCAGTACTTC; CDR3: CASSLGSDRAGSSYEQYF
D: TRBD2; V: TRBV7-2; J: TRBJ2-1; size: -; DNA: TGTGCCAGCAGCTTAGCTAGCGGGGGGCAGTACAATGAGCAGTTCTTC; CDR3: CASSLASGGQYNEQFF
D: -; V: TRBV21-1; J: TRBJ2-7; size: -; DNA: TGTGCCAGCGGGCGTGTGGGGCACGAGCAGTACTTC; CDR3: CASGRVGHEQYF
D: TRBD1; V: TRBV12-5; J: TRBJ1-2; size: -; DNA: TGTGCTAGTGGGACCGGACAGGGTAATACGAACTATGGCTACACCTTC; CDR3: CASGTGQGNTNYGYTF
D: TRBD1; V: TRBV10-3; J: TRBJ1-5; size: -; DNA: TGTGCCATCAGTGAGTCGGACAGGGAGCAGCCCCAGCATTTT; CDR3: CAISESDREQPQHF
D: -; V: TRBV6-5; J: TRBJ2-1; size: -; DNA: TGTGCCAGCAGTCAATACAGGGAATTGCACAATGAGCAGTTCTTC; CDR3: CASSQYRELHNEQFF
D: -; V: TRBV5-1; J: TRBJ2-1; size: once; DNA: TGCGCCAGCAGCTTGGTAGGGACATCGTACAATGAGCAGTTCTTC; CDR3: CASSLVGTSYNEQFF
D: -; V: TRBV7-2; J: TRBJ2-5; size: -; DNA: TGTGCCAGCAGCTTTGGGCAGCAAGAGACCCAGTACTTC; CDR3: CASSFGQQETQYF
D: -; V: TRBV19; J: TRBJ2-7; size: few; DNA: TGTGCCAGTAGTGGGGGACACTCCTACGAGCAGTACTTC; CDR3: CASSGGHSYEQYF
D: -; V: TRBV18; J: TRBJ2-1; size: few; DNA: TGTGCCAGCTCACCGCGCAATGGAAATCGGGAGAATGAGCAGTTCTTC; CDR3: CASSPRNGNRENEQFF
D: TRBD2; V: TRBV6-1; J: TRBJ2-5; size: -; DNA: TGTGCCAGCAGTGAAGACGGGGGGGCCAGGGAGACCCAGTACTTC; CDR3: CASSEDGGARETQYF